The clone carrying this TCR beta chain has at least ten counts. Antigen: not known. Each CDR3 protein is one row after TCRdb ran MiXCR on the PCR reads. The sample records about 640,000 distinct CDR3 sequences, about 20% being singletons. The V gene lost 6 bases and the J gene lost 9 bases, with 15 bases spanning the gap. This CDR3 has 13 residues. Germline V lookup: CDR1 MNHEY, CDR2 SVGEGT. These data come from a study of molecular identifiers for immune sequencing clone quantification. Study-level findings and limits: Jurkat TCR RNA from one cell was spiked into about a million naive cells, and it was reportedly detectable there.

Using 10%, 30% or 50% RNA, naive CD8 libraries were derived from roughly 18,000 to 920,000 sorted cells. Using a CD8+CD4-CCR7+CD45RA+ phenotype, naive CD8 T cells were sorted. Sequenced: naive CD8+ T cells from blood, with Jurkat cell RNA spiked in. Subset of the sample: FACS-sorted CD8+CD4-CCR7+CD45RA+ naive T cells. The chain uses TRBV6-2 or TRBV6-3 and TRBJ2-1; tentatively, D is TRBD2 (5 bases). The receptor's source is a human donor in good health. Some libraries in this study had Jurkat cell RNA spiked in. The CDR3 protein is CASSRGLSSEQFF. Here the CDR3 DNA reads TGTGCCAGCAGCCGAGGACTTTCCAGTGAGCAGTTCTTC.